What follows are 27 T cell receptor beta chains derived from one specimen sequenced in a study of beta chain features in type 1 diabetes. Expressed TCRB transcripts got sequenced, as all isolated RNA was reverse transcribed. Here immunoSEQ multiplex PCR was the method, and the copy in TCRdb shows in-frame clones only, minus some. The table records more than 300,000 clones, roughly 16% of them present only once. The sequenced sample consisted of naive CD4+ T cells from blood. The receptors here all came from a woman younger than 30 in good health.

This clone was counted between two and nine times. V gene TRBV27 combines with J gene TRBJ2-1, with 15 bases matching TRBD2. V lost 5 bases and J lost 1; bases outside the gene matches: 3. The CDR3 consists of 17 residues. Germline assignment: CDR1 MNHEY and CDR2 SMNVEV (reference sequence). The CDR3 region has the DNA TGTGCCAGCAGTCCTGGGACTAGCGGGAGGTCCTACAATGAGCAGTTCTTC. Amino acids: CASSPGTSGRSYNEQFF.

This clone was detected a few times. V is TRBV6-5 and J is TRBJ2-1; D perhaps matches TRBD1 (6 bases). The CDR3 runs to 14 residues. Trimming stripped 8 bases from V and 0 bases from J, with 11 bases between. Germline-derived CDR1 and CDR2 are MNHEY and SVGAGI. The CDR3 sequence is CASFDRFSYNEQFF. The CDR3 DNA reads as TGTGCCAGCTTTGACAGGTTCTCCTACAATGAGCAGTTCTTC.

This clone was seen more than once but under ten times. CDR3 residues: CASSVDSAGHNEQFF. The CDR3 nucleotides are TGTGCCAGCAGCGTAGATTCAGCGGGACACAATGAGCAGTTCTTC. V and J are TRBV9 and TRBJ2-1, with 7 bases matching TRBD2. CDR3 size: 15 residues. Germline CDR1 SGDLS, CDR2 YYNGEE. J gave up 5 bases and V 0 bases, and 5 bases lay outside the gene matches.

This clone has more than one count but fewer than ten. This chain links TRBV29-1 with TRBJ1-4; D unclear. From germline, CDR1 is SQVTM and CDR2 ANQGSEA. With 2 bases removed from V and 10 bases from J, the gap between germline ends came to 11 bases. The CDR3 consists of 12 residues. In DNA form, the CDR3 reads TGCAGCGTTGAATTAGTTAGCGGAAAACTGTTTTTT. Amino acid sequence: CSVELVSGKLFF.

The chain recombines TRBV29-1 with TRBJ1-1; the D gene is possibly TRBD1 (5 bases). Germline CDR1 reads SQVTM; CDR2 reads ANQGSEA. V was shortened by 6 bases and J by 0 bases, with 11 bases between the two germline ends. The CDR3 totals 13 residues. The CDR3 region is CSVGTRMNTEAFF. DNA for the CDR3: TGCAGCGTCGGGACTAGGATGAACACTGAAGCTTTCTTT.

This rearrangement joins TRBV28 to TRBJ2-3, with D perhaps TRBD2 (6 bases). The ends were cut back, 7 bases at V and 6 bases at J, with 23 bases in the middle. There are 16 residues in the CDR3. The V gene's germline CDR1 is MDHEN and CDR2 SYDVKM. The CDR3 spells CASISLGAGSVDTQYF. The CDR3 bases are TGTGCCAGCATTTCCCTCGGGGCGGGGTCGGTCGATACGCAGTATTTT. Using reference TRBV28 and TRBJ2-3 for the parts outside the CDR3, the full variable domain is DVKVTQSSRYLVKRTGEKVFLECVQDMDHENMFWYRQDPGLGLRLIYFSYDVKMKEKGDIPEGYSVSREKKERFSLILESASTNQTSMYLCASISLGAGSVDTQYFGPGTRLTVL.

The rearrangement links TRBV5-1 to TRBJ1-5; 8 bases fit TRBD1. The CDR3 contains 15 residues. Trimming removed 4 bases from V and 3 bases from J; junction bases left unmatched: 6. Germline V CDR1 and CDR2: SGHRS, YFSETQ. CDR3 in amino acids: CASSPTGVNNQPQHF. The CDR3 coding sequence is TGCGCCAGCAGCCCGACAGGGGTCAACAATCAGCCCCAGCATTTT.

The chain carries TRBV27 and TRBJ1-2; 8 bases match TRBD1. The CDR3 has 14 amino acids. Germline CDR1 MNHEY, CDR2 SMNVEV (reference sequence). J lost 8 bases, V lost 2 bases, and 7 bases had no gene match. The CDR3 protein is CASSLGQGRFGYTF. CDR3 nucleotides: TGTGCCAGCAGTTTAGGACAGGGACGATTCGGCTACACCTTC.

V gene TRBV6-5 combines with J gene TRBJ2-7; weak D call: TRBD1 (6 bases). The CDR3 has 15 residues. Trimming removed 6 bases from V and 0 bases from J, with 15 bases in between. Germline loops: CDR1 MNHEY, CDR2 SVGAGI. CDR3 in amino acids: CASSKTGTYSYEQYF. The CDR3 DNA sequence: TGTGCCAGCAGCAAAACCGGGACATACTCCTACGAGCAGTACTTC.

The V call is TRBV30, the J call TRBJ2-1; 7 bases are a match to TRBD2. Unmatched junction bases numbered 4, after V lost 5 bases and J lost 0 bases. CDR3 length: 14 amino acids. Germline V CDR1 and CDR2: GTSNPN, SVGIG (reference sequence). The CDR3 region is CAWGGELSYNEQFF. CDR3 nucleotide sequence: TGTGCCTGGGGGGGGGAGCTCTCCTACAATGAGCAGTTCTTC.

The chain joins TRBV5-1 to TRBJ1-2, with 11 bases fitting TRBD1. Germline V gives CDR1 SGHRS, CDR2 YFSETQ. This CDR3 has 14 amino acids. The ends lost 4 bases at V and 8 bases at J; junction bases unmatched: 7. CDR3 sequence reads: CASSPGQGVSGYTF. The CDR3 bases are TGCGCCAGCAGCCCGGGACAGGGGGTGAGCGGCTACACCTTC.

Only a few counts were recorded for this clone. The V call is TRBV10-3, the J call TRBJ2-7, with D tentatively TRBD1 (5 bases). V shed 8 bases and J shed 4 bases, with 9 bases lying between them. The length of the CDR3 is 11 residues. Germline CDR1 ENHRY, CDR2 SYGVKD. CDR3 nucleotide sequence: TGTGCCATCGGGGCTTTTTACGAGCAGTACTTC. It codes for CAIGAFYEQYF.

This clone was counted only a few times. The chain joins TRBV18 to TRBJ1-2, with TRBD1 as a possible D gene (5 bases). CDR1 and CDR2 (germline): KGHSH, LQKENI. Trimming shortened V by 3 bases and J by 6 bases, and 8 bases separated the two germline ends. This CDR3 is built from 12 residues. CDR3 bases: TGTGCCAGCTCACCCCCGGGGGATGGCTACACCTTC. Encoded protein: CASSPPGDGYTF.

This clone was recorded a few times. The chain carries TRBV7-9 and TRBJ2-7; 11 nucleotides align to TRBD1. Germline V lookup: CDR1 SEHNR, CDR2 FQNEAQ (reference sequence). The CDR3 extends over 15 amino acids. V lost 5 bases, J lost 4 bases, and 7 bases stayed unmatched. CDR3 sequence (DNA): TGTGCCAGCAGCGACGGACAGGGGGCGCTTTACGAGCAGTACTTC. It yields the protein CASSDGQGALYEQYF.

In this sample, this clone turned up a few times. The rearrangement joins TRBV19 to TRBJ2-1; 8 bases match TRBD2. From germline, CDR1 is LNHDA and CDR2 SQIVND (reference sequence). The CDR3 extends over 16 amino acids. The V and J ends lost 7 bases and 5 bases, in that order; junction bases with no gene match: 13. The DNA for the CDR3 is TGTGCCAGTACAGAACTAGCGGTGCCAACAGACAATGAGCAGTTCTTC. Its translation is CASTELAVPTDNEQFF.

The chain recombines TRBV19 with TRBJ1-5; D is unresolved. Trimming removed 3 bases at V and 0 bases at J, with 3 bases between. This CDR3 contains 13 residues. CDR1 LNHDA and CDR2 SQIVND come from the germline V gene (reference sequence). The CDR3: CASSMSSNQPQHF. In DNA form, the CDR3 reads TGTGCCAGTAGTATGAGTAGCAATCAGCCCCAGCATTTT. Full variable domain (remainder filled in from reference TRBV19 and TRBJ1-5): DGGITQSPKYLFRKEGQNVTLSCEQNLNHDAMYWYRQDPGQGLRLIYYSQIVNDFQKGDIAEGYSVSREKKESFPLTVTSAQKNPTAFYLCASSMSSNQPQHFGDGTRLSIL.

In this sample, this clone turned up once. DNA for the CDR3: TGTGCCAGCTCACCCGCAGGGGGCGAGCAGTACTTC. It translates to CASSPAGGEQYF. The gene calls are TRBV18 and TRBJ2-7; 7 bases are a match to TRBD1. V lost 3 bases and J lost 6; bases outside the gene matches: 2. This CDR3 region has 12 residues. Germline loops: CDR1 KGHSH, CDR2 LQKENI.

The table lists this clone with a few counts. The genes are TRBV27 and TRBJ2-7; 13 bases align to TRBD2. In germline, CDR1 is MNHEY, CDR2 SMNVEV (reference sequence). CDR3 length: 15 amino acids. The V segment lost 6 bases and the J segment 2 bases; nucleotides outside the gene matches: 4. CDR3 DNA sequence: TGTGCCAGCAGAAGACTAGCGGGAGGCCCCTACGAGCAGTACTTC. It yields the protein CASRRLAGGPYEQYF.

The V call is TRBV7-2, the J call TRBJ2-7; 12 nucleotides match TRBD2. This CDR3 is 18 amino acids long. CDR1 and CDR2 from the germline V gene are SGHTA and FQGNSA. The V gene end was trimmed by 5 bases and the J gene end by 5 bases; junction bases not matched to a gene: 16. The CDR3: CASSVGPISGLAGNEQYF. The CDR3 DNA is TGTGCCAGCAGCGTAGGTCCCATTTCTGGACTAGCGGGAAACGAGCAGTACTTC.

The chain combines TRBV4-1 with TRBJ2-7; D is uncertain. The CDR3 has 11 residues. Trimming pared 5 bases from V and 6 bases from J, leaving 8 bases between. Germline CDR1 MGHRA, CDR2 YSYEKL. CDR3 bases: TGCGCCAGCAGCACGCGAGGCGAGCAGTACTTC. Protein: CASSTRGEQYF.

The J gene is TRBJ1-5, the V gene TRBV19; D ambiguous. V was pared by 10 bases and J by 4 bases, with 17 bases between. Germline CDR1 LNHDA, CDR2 SQIVND (reference sequence). The CDR3 sequence is 14 residues long. For the CDR3, the DNA is TGTGCCACCTCGACGGCGGGAAGGAATCAGCCCCAGCATTTT. Translation: CATSTAGRNQPQHF.

The CDR3 DNA reads as TGTGCCAGCAGTTTAATGGGGCAACTCCAGGAGACCCAGTACTTC. Its translation: CASSLMGQLQETQYF. The chain has TRBV27 and TRBJ2-5, with D tentatively TRBD1 (5 bases). Trimming cost V 2 bases and J 5 bases, with 15 bases left between them. CDR3 length equals 15 residues. Germline V lookup: CDR1 MNHEY, CDR2 SMNVEV (reference sequence).

This clone was counted only a few times. The chain links TRBV30 to TRBJ1-1; D unresolved. Germline CDR1 is GTSNPN and CDR2 is SVGIG (reference sequence). The length of the CDR3 is 13 residues. The CDR3 DNA follows: TGTGCATGCACGTCGAGTTTCAACACTGAAGCTTTCTTT. This encodes CACTSSFNTEAFF.

The chain recombines TRBV4-1 with TRBJ2-5; 7 positions agree with TRBD1. The germline V gene has CDR1 MGHRA and CDR2 YSYEKL. The V gene end was trimmed by 0 bases and the J gene end by 5 bases; junction bases not matched to a gene: 6. This CDR3 spans 15 amino acids. The CDR3 bases are TGCGCCAGCAGCCAAGATCCCAGGGGGTCTGAGACCCAGTACTTC. This encodes CASSQDPRGSETQYF.

V is TRBV23-1 and J is TRBJ2-7; TRBD1 aligns across 8 bases. TRBV23-1 is designated an ORF whose function remains uncertain. The length of the CDR3 is 15 residues. Germline trimming cut 3 bases from V and 2 bases from J; bases unmatched to any gene: 6. Here the CDR3 DNA reads TGCGCCAGCAGTCACACGGACAGGGCCACCTACGAGCAGTACTTC. Its translation: CASSHTDRATYEQYF.

The genes are TRBV11-2 and TRBJ2-3, with D possibly being TRBD2 (5 bases). This CDR3 comprises 14 residues. Germline V gives CDR1 SGHAT, CDR2 FQNNGV. The germline V and J ends were trimmed by 4 bases and 1 base, with 9 bases remaining between them. The CDR3 DNA follows: TGTGCCAGCAGCTCCGGGATGGGCACAGATACGCAGTATTTT. Protein sequence: CASSSGMGTDTQYF.

The chain uses TRBV9 and TRBJ2-1; TRBD2 aligns across 11 bases. With 1 base clipped from V and 1 base from J, the junction kept 4 bases outside the gene matches. CDR3 length equals 17 residues. Germline loops: CDR1 SGDLS, CDR2 YYNGEE. The CDR3 here is CASSVLSSGRSYNEQFF. CDR3 nucleotides: TGTGCCAGCAGCGTACTGTCTAGCGGGAGGTCCTACAATGAGCAGTTCTTC.